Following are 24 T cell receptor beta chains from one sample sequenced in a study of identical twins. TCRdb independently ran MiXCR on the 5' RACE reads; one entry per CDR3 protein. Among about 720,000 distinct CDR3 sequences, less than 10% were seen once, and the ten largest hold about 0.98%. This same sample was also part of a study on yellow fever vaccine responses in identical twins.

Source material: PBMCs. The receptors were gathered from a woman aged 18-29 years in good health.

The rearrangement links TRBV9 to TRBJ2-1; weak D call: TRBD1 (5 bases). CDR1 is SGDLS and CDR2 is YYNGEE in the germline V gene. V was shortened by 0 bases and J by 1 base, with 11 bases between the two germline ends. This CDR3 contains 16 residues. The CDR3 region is CASSVAPGKSYNEQFF. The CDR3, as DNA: TGTGCCAGCAGCGTAGCTCCAGGGAAATCCTACAATGAGCAGTTCTTC.

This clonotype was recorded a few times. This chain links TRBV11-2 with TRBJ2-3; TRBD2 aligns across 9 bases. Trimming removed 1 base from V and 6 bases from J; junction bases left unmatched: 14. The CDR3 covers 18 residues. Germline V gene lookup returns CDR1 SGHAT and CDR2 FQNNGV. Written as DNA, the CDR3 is TGTGCCAGCAGCTTAGTTGCGTTGGCGGGAGGGCCTCGGGATACGCAGTATTTT. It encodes CASSLVALAGGPRDTQYF.

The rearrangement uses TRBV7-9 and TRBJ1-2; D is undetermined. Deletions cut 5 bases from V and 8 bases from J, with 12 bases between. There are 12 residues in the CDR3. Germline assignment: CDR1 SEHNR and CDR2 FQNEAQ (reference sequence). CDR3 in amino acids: CASSPLLFGYTF. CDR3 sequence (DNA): TGTGCCAGCAGCCCCCTCTTGTTCGGCTACACCTTC. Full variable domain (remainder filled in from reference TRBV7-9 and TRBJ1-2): DTGVSQNPRHKITKRGQNVTFRCDPISEHNRLYWYRQTLGQGPEFLTYFQNEAQLEKSRLLSDRFSAERPKGSFSTLEIQRTEQGDSAMYLCASSPLLFGYTFGSGTRLTVV.

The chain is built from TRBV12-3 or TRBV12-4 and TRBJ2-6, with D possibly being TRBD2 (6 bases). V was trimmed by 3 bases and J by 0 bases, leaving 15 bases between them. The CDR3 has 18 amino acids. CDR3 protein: CASSFGGAPFSGANVLTF. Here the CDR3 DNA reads TGTGCCAGCAGTTTTGGAGGGGCGCCCTTCTCTGGGGCCAACGTCCTGACTTTC.

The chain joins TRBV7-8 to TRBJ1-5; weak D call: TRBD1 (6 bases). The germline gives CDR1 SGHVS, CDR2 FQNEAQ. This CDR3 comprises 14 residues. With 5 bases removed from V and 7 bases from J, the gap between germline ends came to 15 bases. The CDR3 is CASSPEAGAQPQHF. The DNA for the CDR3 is TGTGCCAGCAGCCCAGAGGCAGGGGCCCAGCCCCAGCATTTT.

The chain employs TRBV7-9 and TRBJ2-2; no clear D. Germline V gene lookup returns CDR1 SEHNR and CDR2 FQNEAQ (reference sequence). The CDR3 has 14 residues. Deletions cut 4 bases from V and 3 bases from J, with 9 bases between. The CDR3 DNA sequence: TGTGCCAGCAGCTCAGACCCGTACACCGGGGAGCTGTTTTTT. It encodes CASSSDPYTGELFF.

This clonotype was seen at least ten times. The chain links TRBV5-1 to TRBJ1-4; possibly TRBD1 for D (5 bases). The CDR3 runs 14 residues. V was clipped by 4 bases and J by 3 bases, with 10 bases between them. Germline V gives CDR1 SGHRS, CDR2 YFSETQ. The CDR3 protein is CASSLRDPNEKLFF. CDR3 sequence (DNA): TGCGCCAGCAGCCTCCGGGACCCTAATGAAAAACTGTTTTTT.

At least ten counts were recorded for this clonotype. This CDR3 is CASSDLRDGINEQFF. The CDR3 coding sequence is TGTGCCAGCAGTGATCTCCGGGACGGAATCAATGAGCAGTTCTTC. The chain carries TRBV25-1 and TRBJ2-1; the D gene could be TRBD1 or TRBD2 (5 bases each). The CDR3 totals 15 residues. Between the trimmed V and J ends, which lost 3 bases and 6 bases, there was a span of 15 bases. The germline gives CDR1 MGHDK, CDR2 SYGVNS.

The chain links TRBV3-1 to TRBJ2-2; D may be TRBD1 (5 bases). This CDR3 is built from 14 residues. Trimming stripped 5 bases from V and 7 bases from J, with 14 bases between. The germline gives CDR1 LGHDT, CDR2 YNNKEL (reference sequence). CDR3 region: CASSIPGNGGELFF. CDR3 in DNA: TGTGCCAGCAGCATCCCAGGGAACGGCGGGGAGCTGTTTTTT.

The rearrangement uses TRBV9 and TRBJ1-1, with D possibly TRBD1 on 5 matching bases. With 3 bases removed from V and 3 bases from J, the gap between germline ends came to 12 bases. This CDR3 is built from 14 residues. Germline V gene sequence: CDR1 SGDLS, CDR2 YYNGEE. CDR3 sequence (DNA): TGTGCCAGCAGCGCCCGGCAGGGTGACACTGAAGCTTTCTTT. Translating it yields CASSARQGDTEAFF.

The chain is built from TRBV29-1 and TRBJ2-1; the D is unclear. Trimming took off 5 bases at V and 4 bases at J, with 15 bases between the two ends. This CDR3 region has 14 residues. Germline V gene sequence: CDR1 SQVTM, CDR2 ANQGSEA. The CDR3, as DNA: TGCAGCGTTTGTGTGCGGAGAGAATACAATGAGCAGTTCTTC. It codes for CSVCVRREYNEQFF.

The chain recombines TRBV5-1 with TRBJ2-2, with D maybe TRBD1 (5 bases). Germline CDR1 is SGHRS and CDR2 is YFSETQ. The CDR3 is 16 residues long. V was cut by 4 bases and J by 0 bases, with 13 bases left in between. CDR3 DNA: TGCGCCAGCAGCCCCGGACATGCCCCGAACACCGGGGAGCTGTTTTTT. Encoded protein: CASSPGHAPNTGELFF.

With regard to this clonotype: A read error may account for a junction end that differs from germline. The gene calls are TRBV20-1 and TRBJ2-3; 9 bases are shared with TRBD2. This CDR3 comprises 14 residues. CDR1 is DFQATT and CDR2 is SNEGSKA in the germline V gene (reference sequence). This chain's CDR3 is CSARLAGTTDTKYF. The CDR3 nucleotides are TGCAGTGCTAGACTAGCGGGGACCACAGATACGAAGTATTTT.

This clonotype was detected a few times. CDR3: CASSPFGDSYEQYF. The DNA of the CDR3 is TGTGCCAGCAGTCCTTTCGGGGACTCCTACGAGCAGTACTTC. The chain couples TRBV7-8 to TRBJ2-7, with a possible D match to TRBD2 (5 bases). There are 14 residues in the CDR3. Trimming pared 6 bases from V and 0 bases from J, leaving 12 bases between. Germline V CDR1 and CDR2: SGHVS, FQNEAQ.

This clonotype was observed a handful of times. The CDR3 spells CASSFGTGGIYEQYF. DNA for the CDR3: TGTGCCAGCAGCTTTGGGACAGGGGGCATCTACGAGCAGTACTTC. This chain joins TRBV7-9 and TRBJ2-7; TRBD1 aligns across 12 bases. The germline V gene encodes CDR1 SEHNR and CDR2 FQNEAQ (reference sequence). This CDR3 is 15 amino acids long. J lost 3 bases, V lost 3 bases, and 3 bases had no gene match.

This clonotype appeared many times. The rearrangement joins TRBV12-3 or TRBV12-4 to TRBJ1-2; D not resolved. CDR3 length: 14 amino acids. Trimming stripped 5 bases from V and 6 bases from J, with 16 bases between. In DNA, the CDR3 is TGTGCCAGCAGTCCCGGATGGGCTGGGCATGGCTACACCTTC. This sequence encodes CASSPGWAGHGYTF.

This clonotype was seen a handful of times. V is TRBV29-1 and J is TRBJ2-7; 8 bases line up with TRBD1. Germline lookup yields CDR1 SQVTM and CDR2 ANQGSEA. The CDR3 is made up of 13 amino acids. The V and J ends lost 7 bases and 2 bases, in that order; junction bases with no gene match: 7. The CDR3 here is CSAGTGVPYEQYF. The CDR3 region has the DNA TGCAGCGCTGGGACAGGCGTGCCCTACGAGCAGTACTTC.

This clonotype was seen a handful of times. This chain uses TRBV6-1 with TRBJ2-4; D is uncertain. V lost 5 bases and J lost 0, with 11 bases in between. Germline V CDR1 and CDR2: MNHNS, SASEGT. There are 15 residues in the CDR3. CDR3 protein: CASSLTNLAKNIQYF. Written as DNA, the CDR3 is TGTGCCAGCAGTCTTACAAATTTAGCCAAAAACATTCAGTACTTC.

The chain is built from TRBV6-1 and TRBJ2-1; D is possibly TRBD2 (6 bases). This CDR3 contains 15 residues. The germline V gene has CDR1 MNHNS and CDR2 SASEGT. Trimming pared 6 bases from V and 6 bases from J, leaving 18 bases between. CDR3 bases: TGTGCCAGCAGCGAAACTAGCATGTCGGTCAATGAGCAGTTCTTC. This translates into CASSETSMSVNEQFF.

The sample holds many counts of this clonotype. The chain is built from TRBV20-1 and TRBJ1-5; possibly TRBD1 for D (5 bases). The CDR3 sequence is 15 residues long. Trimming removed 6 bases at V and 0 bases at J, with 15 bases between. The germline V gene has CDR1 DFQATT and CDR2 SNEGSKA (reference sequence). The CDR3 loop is CSAPGQRYSNQPQHF. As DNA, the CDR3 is TGCAGTGCCCCTGGACAACGGTATAGCAATCAGCCCCAGCATTTT.

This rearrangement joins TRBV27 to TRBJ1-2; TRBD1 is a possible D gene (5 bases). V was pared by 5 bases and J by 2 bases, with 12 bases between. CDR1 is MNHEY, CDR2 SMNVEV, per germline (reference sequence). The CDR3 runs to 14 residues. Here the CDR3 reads CASSAVRGNYGYTF. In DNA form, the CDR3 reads TGTGCCAGCAGTGCTGTCCGGGGCAACTATGGCTACACCTTC.

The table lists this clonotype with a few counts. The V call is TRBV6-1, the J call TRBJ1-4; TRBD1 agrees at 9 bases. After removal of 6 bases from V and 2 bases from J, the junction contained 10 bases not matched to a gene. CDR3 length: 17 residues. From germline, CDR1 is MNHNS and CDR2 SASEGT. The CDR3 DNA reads TGTGCCAGCAGCTGGTACCGGGACAGGGCGACTAATGAAAAACTGTTTTTT. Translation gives CASSWYRDRATNEKLFF.

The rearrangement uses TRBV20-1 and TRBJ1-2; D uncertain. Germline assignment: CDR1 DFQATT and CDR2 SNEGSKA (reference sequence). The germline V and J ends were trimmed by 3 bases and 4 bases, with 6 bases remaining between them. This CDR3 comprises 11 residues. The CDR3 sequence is CSASYTYGYTF. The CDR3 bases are TGCAGTGCTAGCTACACCTATGGCTACACCTTC.

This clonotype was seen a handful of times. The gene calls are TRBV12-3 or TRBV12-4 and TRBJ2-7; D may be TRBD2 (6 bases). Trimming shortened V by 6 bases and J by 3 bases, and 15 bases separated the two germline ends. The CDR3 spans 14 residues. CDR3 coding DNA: TGTGCCAGCAGCTATACTAGCTTGGGCTACGAGCAGTACTTC. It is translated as CASSYTSLGYEQYF.